A selection of T cell receptor beta chains follows, all from one sample in a study of T cells in Graves' hyperthyroidism and ophthalmopathy. MiXCR, run by TCRdb on the multiplex PCR reads, gives a single entry per CDR3 protein. In the table there are approximately 530,000 distinct CDR3 sequences, around 17% of which are singletons. Sequenced sample: blood. The receptors originated from a young woman with Graves' hyperthyroidism. CDR3s include the opening cysteine and the closing phenylalanine or tryptophan. A D gene is named only where the DNA matches it firmly. Expanded clones are given a class, and other clones once, few, many or no size at all.

clone_size	d_call	v_call	j_call	cdr3_aa	cdr3_nt
NA	NA	TRBV20-1	TRBJ2-7	CSARGGGTYEQYF	TGCAGTGCTAGGGGGGGGGGCACCTACGAGCAGTACTTC
few	TRBD1	TRBV7-2	TRBJ1-5	CASSPWAVSKGAHQPQHF	TGTGCCAGCAGCCCATGGGCGGTGTCGAAGGGGGCCCATCAGCCCCAGCATTTT
few	NA	TRBV6-1	TRBJ2-1	CASRFNEQFF	TGTGCCAGCAGGTTCAATGAGCAGTTCTTC
many	NA	TRBV12-3/TRBV12-4	TRBJ1-1	CASSRLRELNTEAFF	TGTGCCAGCAGTCGCCTCCGGGAATTGAACACTGAAGCTTTCTTT
many	TRBD2	TRBV7-2	TRBJ2-5	CASSLVPGAGRRETQYF	TGTGCCAGCAGCTTAGTACCCGGAGCGGGGAGGCGAGAGACCCAGTACTTC
many	TRBD2	TRBV11-2	TRBJ2-1	CASSYGGTYNEQFF	TGTGCCAGCAGCTACGGGGGGACCTACAATGAGCAGTTCTTC
NA	NA	TRBV6-1	TRBJ2-7	CASTDGAGGNEQYF	TGTGCCAGCACCGATGGGGCAGGGGGGAACGAGCAGTACTTC
NA	NA	TRBV10-1	TRBJ1-2	CASSESTGNYGYTF	TGCGCCAGCAGTGAGTCAACGGGGAACTATGGCTACACCTTC
NA	NA	TRBV6-2/TRBV6-3	TRBJ2-1	CASSYSREGNYNEQFF	TGTGCCAGCAGTTACTCTAGGGAAGGCAACTACAATGAGCAGTTCTTC
many	NA	TRBV27	TRBJ2-7	CASRTVSASSYEQYF	TGTGCCAGCAGGACCGTCAGCGCTAGCTCCTACGAGCAGTACTTC
many	TRBD1	TRBV11-3	TRBJ1-2	CASSFTGQNFYTF	TGTGCCAGCAGCTTTACGGGACAGAACTTCTACACCTTC
many	NA	TRBV11-2	TRBJ1-2	CASSLVRREDGYTF	TGTGCCAGCAGCTTAGTCCGCAGGGAGGACGGCTACACCTTC
NA	NA	TRBV5-6	TRBJ1-2	CASSSRDINQGYTF	TGTGCCAGCAGCTCGCGAGACATAAATCAAGGCTACACCTTC
few	NA	TRBV7-9	TRBJ2-1	CASSFSFNEQFF	TGTGCCAGCAGCTTCTCGTTCAATGAGCAGTTCTTC
NA	NA	TRBV27	TRBJ2-1	CASSLLLRSSYNEQFF	TGTGCCAGCAGTTTACTACTAAGGAGCTCCTACAATGAGCAGTTCTTC
few	TRBD1	TRBV4-2	TRBJ1-4	CASSQEGTGREKLFF	TGTGCCAGCAGCCAAGAAGGGACAGGGAGGGAAAAACTGTTTTTT
few	NA	TRBV10-3	TRBJ1-6	CAISDTVANSPLHF	TGTGCCATCAGTGATACGGTGGCCAATTCACCCCTCCACTTT
many	TRBD1	TRBV12-3/TRBV12-4	TRBJ1-5	CASRTTGQHNQPQHF	TGTGCCAGCAGAACGACAGGGCAACACAATCAGCCCCAGCATTTT
many	TRBD1	TRBV7-8	TRBJ2-7	CASSLVGGQGAFYEQYF	TGTGCCAGCAGCCTTGTGGGGGGACAGGGGGCGTTTTACGAGCAGTACTTC
NA	NA	TRBV10-1	TRBJ2-3	CASSAQVGSDTQYF	TGCGCCAGCAGTGCCCAGGTCGGATCAGATACGCAGTATTTT
many	TRBD1	TRBV2	TRBJ1-1	CATSFGGQGNTEAFF	TGTGCCACCTCCTTTGGGGGACAGGGGAACACTGAAGCTTTCTTT
many	NA	TRBV2	TRBJ1-4	CASSESSGGKLFF	TGTGCCAGCAGTGAAAGCTCAGGAGGGAAACTGTTTTTT
few	NA	TRBV20-1	TRBJ2-5	CSAPLKGAETQYF	TGCAGTGCGCCGCTTAAGGGAGCGGAGACCCAGTACTTC
NA	TRBD1	TRBV18	TRBJ1-4	CASSRNGATGSEKLFF	TGTGCCAGCTCACGGAACGGCGCGACAGGGAGTGAAAAACTGTTTTTT
few	NA	TRBV4-1	TRBJ2-1	CASSQGWLDLSYNEQFF	TGCGCCAGCAGCCAAGGGTGGCTAGACCTCTCCTACAATGAGCAGTTCTTC
few	NA	TRBV24-1	TRBJ2-3	CATSDRMGAGGKDTQYF	TGTGCCACCAGTGACCGGATGGGCGCGGGCGGGAAAGATACGCAGTATTTT
NA	NA	TRBV6-5	TRBJ2-1	CASSDSPEGPGEQFF	TGTGCCAGCAGTGACTCGCCCGAGGGGCCAGGCGAGCAGTTCTTC
NA	NA	TRBV10-3	TRBJ1-2	CAIMGGDYGYTF	TGTGCCATCATGGGAGGGGACTATGGCTACACCTTC
NA	NA	TRBV5-4	TRBJ1-1	CASSQVLGTHTEALF	TGTGCCAGCAGCCAGGTATTGGGAACCCACACTGAAGCTCTCTTT
once	NA	TRBV15	TRBJ2-7	CATSRDGFSYEQYF	TGTGCCACCAGCAGAGACGGGTTTTCCTACGAGCAGTACTTC
NA	TRBD2	TRBV6-1	TRBJ2-5	CASRGGVQETQYF	TGTGCCAGCAGGGGAGGGGTCCAAGAGACCCAGTACTTC
few	NA	TRBV6-5	TRBJ1-6	CASSYSEHSYNSPLHF	TGTGCCAGCAGTTACTCGGAACACTCCTATAATTCACCCCTCCACTTT
many	TRBD1	TRBV7-9	TRBJ2-7	CASSADRAEQYF	TGTGCCAGCAGCGCCGACAGGGCCGAGCAGTACTTC
many	TRBD2	TRBV11-2	TRBJ2-7	CASSSGLVFIEQYF	TGTGCCAGCAGCTCCGGACTAGTTTTTATCGAGCAGTACTTC
NA	NA	TRBV20-1	TRBJ1-2	CSARGVGRWGGSTF	TGCAGTGCTAGAGGAGTGGGGAGGTGGGGTGGCTCCACCTTC
NA	NA	TRBV19	TRBJ1-4	CASSISASLEEKLFF	TGTGCCAGTAGTATAAGTGCCAGCCTGGAAGAAAAACTGTTTTTT
NA	NA	TRBV10-3	TRBJ2-2	CAIGLRAGANTGELFF	TGTGCCATCGGCCTGAGGGCAGGGGCGAACACCGGGGAGCTGTTTTTT
NA	NA	TRBV5-1	TRBJ1-2	CASSPVGTGFGFGYTF	TGCGCCAGCAGCCCAGTGGGAACAGGGTTCGGCTTTGGCTACACCTTC
NA	TRBD2	TRBV20-1	TRBJ2-5	CSAGLAGTETQYF	TGCAGTGCTGGACTAGCGGGAACAGAGACCCAGTACTTC
many	NA	TRBV5-1	TRBJ2-1	CASSLGHNEQFF	TGCGCCAGCAGCTTGGGTCACAATGAGCAGTTCTTC
many	NA	TRBV9	TRBJ2-5	CASSASGELVTQYF	TGTGCCAGCAGTGCCTCAGGGGAACTAGTGACCCAGTACTTC
many	TRBD2	TRBV7-9	TRBJ2-1	CAIRTSGRHEQFF	TGTGCCATCCGGACTAGCGGGAGACATGAGCAGTTCTTC
NA	TRBD2	TRBV30	TRBJ2-2	CAWSNLAGATGELFF	TGTGCCTGGAGTAACCTAGCGGGGGCGACCGGGGAGCTGTTTTTT
NA	NA	TRBV19	TRBJ2-7	CASSGRFTYEQYF	TGTGCCAGCTCGGGACGGTTCACCTACGAGCAGTACTTC
few	NA	TRBV10-1	TRBJ1-1	CASTRDPGGTEAFF	TGCGCCAGCACTCGGGACCCTGGGGGCACTGAAGCTTTCTTT
NA	TRBD2	TRBV12-3/TRBV12-4	TRBJ2-2	CASSLPAGLTGELFF	TGTGCCAGCAGTTTGCCAGCGGGACTGACCGGGGAGCTGTTTTTT